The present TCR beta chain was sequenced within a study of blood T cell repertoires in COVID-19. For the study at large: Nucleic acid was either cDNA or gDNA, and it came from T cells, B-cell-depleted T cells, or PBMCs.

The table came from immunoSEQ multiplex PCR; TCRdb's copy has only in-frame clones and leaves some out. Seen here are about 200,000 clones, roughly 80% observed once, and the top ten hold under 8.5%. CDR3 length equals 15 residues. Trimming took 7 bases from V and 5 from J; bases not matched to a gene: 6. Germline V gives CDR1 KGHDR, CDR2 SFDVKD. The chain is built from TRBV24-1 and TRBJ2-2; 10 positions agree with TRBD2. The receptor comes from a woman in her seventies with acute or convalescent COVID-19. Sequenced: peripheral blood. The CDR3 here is CATRGGTSETGELFF. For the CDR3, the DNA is TGTGCCACCAGGGGAGGGACTAGCGAGACCGGGGAGCTGTTTTTT.